The following is a T cell receptor beta chain sequence with its context. Its target antigen remains unknown. Base-call qualities are not available, and no considerably larger clone is one nucleotide away. Full-length TCR variable regions were amplified by 5' RACE PCR with constant-region reverse primers, and semi-nested PCR with Nested Universal Primer A was subsequently performed. Using the ReliaPrep RNA Cell Miniprep System, total RNA was extracted, and the SMARTer RACE 5'/3' Kit was then used to reverse transcribe the RNA into 5'RACE-ready cDNA. An Illumina MiSeq was used to sequence the full-length TCR alpha and beta libraries, which had been barcoded with multiplex adaptors. The paper's processing steps were these. Sequencing data were pooled across the five patients for each of nine subset-tissue groups and compared by unsupervised clustering of TCR gene usage. The Morisita-Horn index was used to calculate repertoire similarity, with shared sequences weighted by how much each contributed to each repertoire. TCRdb passed the public sequencing reads through fastp at Q25 and MiXCR, retaining productive beta sequences. Rows with a matching CDR3 protein are joined into one entry that keeps the most common DNA and genes. These V and J calls derive from TCRdb rather than the authors' analysis. This sample holds just under 65,000 distinct CDR3 sequences; about 20% were observed only once. The ten top clones hold about 2.7% of the sample.

The memory CD4+ T cell population was isolated based on a CD4+CD45RO+CD25- phenotype. Tregs, naive and memory CD4+ T cells from tumor, blood and ipsilateral draining lymph nodes of 4 or 5 breast cancer patients underwent full-length TCR alpha and beta sequencing. Tumor tissue and lymph nodes from ipsilateral axillary dissection were perfused with PBS, minced and digested with collagenase I and hyaluronidase. Ficoll density gradient centrifugation was used to isolate mononuclear cells from lymph nodes or from under 55 ml of peripheral blood. A purity exceeding 90% was confirmed by FACS for the sorted cell populations. The record originates from a study (dated by TCRdb to 2014 to 2015). General notes on the study: The study examined whether tumor-infiltrating Tregs in breast cancer are drawn from blood Tregs or arise in situ by conversion from other CD4+ T cell subsets. General findings and caveats noted by the study authors: The larger-cohort validation was restricted to a single TCR beta V-J rearrangement rather than whole repertoires. The greatest overlap of tumor-infiltrating Treg TCR alpha and beta sequences was with tumor naive CD4+ T cells, followed next by blood naive CD4+ T cells. In terms of TCR gene usage, tumor memory CD4+ T cells clustered together with blood and lymph node memory CD4+ cells, as well as with lymph node naive CD4+ cells.

Sequencing was carried out using memory CD4+ T cells sorted from a lymph node. Taken with the paper, the label for cell subset or site translates to: memory CD4+ T cells, CD4+CD45RO+CD25-. The sequence came from a female donor with breast cancer.

The nucleotide sequence is given as TGTGCCACCAAAGGGGGAGATACGCAGTATTTT. This gives the protein CATKGGDTQYF. This chain joins TRBV19 to TRBJ2-3; D gene: possibly TRBD1, on 6 matching bases. V is pared back by 10 bases and J by 5 bases, with 10 bases lying between the germline termini. According to the germline V gene (reference sequence), CDR1 reads LNHDA and CDR2 reads SQIVND. From cysteine to phenylalanine, the CDR3 is 11 amino acids long. Only the CDR3 region is kept as DNA, spanning 33 bases read in frame from base 1.